This T cell receptor (beta chain) derives from a study of response to subunit inactivated influenza vaccine. General study results and limits: Every seasonal influenza vaccination brings in few new T cells, the authors suggested.

CDR3 length equals 12 residues. V was shortened by 1 base and J by 1 base, with 4 bases between the two germline ends. Germline-derived CDR1 and CDR2 are SQVTM and ANQGSEA. For this clonotype: Antigen: not known.

TCRdb passed the RT-PCR reads through MiXCR, listing each CDR3 protein once. The table records roughly 650,000 distinct CDR3 sequences, approximately 15% of them present only once. The material sequenced was PBMCs from blood, taken roughly 2 weeks before vaccination. The chain uses TRBV29-1 and TRBJ1-1; D gene uncertain. The sequence was collected from a man in his fifties who received an inactivated influenza vaccine. The CDR3 here is CSVEGRNTEAFF. The CDR3 nucleotides read TGCAGCGTTGAAGGGCGGAACACTGAAGCTTTCTTT.